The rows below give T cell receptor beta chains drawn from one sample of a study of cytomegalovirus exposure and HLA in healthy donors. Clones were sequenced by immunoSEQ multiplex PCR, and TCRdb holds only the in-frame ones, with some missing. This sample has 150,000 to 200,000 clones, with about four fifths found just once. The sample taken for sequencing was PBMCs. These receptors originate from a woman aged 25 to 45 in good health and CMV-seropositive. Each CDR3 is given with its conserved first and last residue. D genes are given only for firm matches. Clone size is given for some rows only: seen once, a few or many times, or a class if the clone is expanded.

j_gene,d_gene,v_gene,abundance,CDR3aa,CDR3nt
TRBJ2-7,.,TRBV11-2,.,CASSVSRNSYEQYF,TGTGCCAGCAGCGTTAGTCGTAACTCCTACGAGCAGTACTTC
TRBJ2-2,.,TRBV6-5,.,CASSYSPRGGELFF,TGTGCCAGCAGTTACAGTCCCCGGGGAGGGGAGCTGTTTTTT
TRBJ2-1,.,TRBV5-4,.,CASAERNYNEQFF,TGTGCCAGCGCGGAGAGGAACTACAATGAGCAGTTCTTC
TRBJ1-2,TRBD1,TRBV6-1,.,CASRWTGADGYTF,TGTGCCAGCAGATGGACAGGGGCTGATGGCTACACCTTC
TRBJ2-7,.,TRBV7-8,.,CASSLAPVPYEQYF,TGTGCCAGCAGCTTAGCCCCGGTCCCCTACGAGCAGTACTTC
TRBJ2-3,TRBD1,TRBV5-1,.,CASSLTATGVRTDTQYF,TGCGCCAGCAGCTTGACGGCGACAGGGGTACGGACAGATACGCAGTATTTT
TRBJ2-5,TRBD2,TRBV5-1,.,CASSFGAGGQETQYF,TGCGCCAGCAGCTTTGGAGCGGGGGGACAAGAGACCCAGTACTTC
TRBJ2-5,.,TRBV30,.,CAWSVTGYQETQYF,TGTGCCTGGAGCGTGACAGGTTACCAAGAGACCCAGTACTTC
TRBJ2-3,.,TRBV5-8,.,CASSLIRDTQYF,TGTGCCAGCAGCTTGATCCGGGATACGCAGTATTTT
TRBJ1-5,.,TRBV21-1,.,CASSKGGQGDLSNQPQHF,TGTGCCAGCAGCAAAGGGGGACAGGGTGACCTCAGCAATCAGCCCCAGCATTTT
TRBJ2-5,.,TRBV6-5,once,CASSLQGTETQYF,TGTGCCAGCAGTTTACAGGGAACGGAGACCCAGTACTTC
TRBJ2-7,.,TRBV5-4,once,CASSLDSAYEQYF,TGTGCCAGCAGCTTGGACTCCGCATACGAGCAGTACTTC
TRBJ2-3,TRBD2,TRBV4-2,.,CASSHPSGWGTDTQYF,TGTGCCAGCAGCCATCCTAGCGGTTGGGGCACAGATACGCAGTATTTT
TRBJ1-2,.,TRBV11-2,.,CASSQTGFLGYTF,TGTGCCAGCAGCCAAACAGGGTTTCTCGGCTACACCTTC
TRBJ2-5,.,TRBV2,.,CASSERTVQETQYF,TGTGCCAGCAGTGAAAGGACAGTCCAAGAGACCCAGTACTTC
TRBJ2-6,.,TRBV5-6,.,CASSPGQSSGANVLTF,TGTGCCAGCAGCCCGGGACAAAGCTCTGGGGCCAACGTCCTGACTTTC
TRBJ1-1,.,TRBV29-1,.,CSGGGRGTEAFF,TGCAGCGGTGGTGGTCGGGGCACTGAAGCTTTCTTT
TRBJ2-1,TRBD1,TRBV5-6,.,CASSWGQYNEQFF,TGTGCCAGCAGCTGGGGACAGTACAATGAGCAGTTCTTC
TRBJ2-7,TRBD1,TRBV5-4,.,CASSFGQGAIYEQYF,TGTGCCAGCAGCTTTGGACAGGGGGCCATCTACGAGCAGTACTTC
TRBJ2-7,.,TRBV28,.,CASSYPSAGNLGTYEQYF,TGTGCCAGCAGCTACCCCAGCGCAGGGAACCTTGGTACCTACGAGCAGTACTTC
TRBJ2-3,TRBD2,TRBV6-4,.,CASSESSGGPDTQYF,TGTGCCAGCAGTGAGAGTAGCGGGGGGCCAGATACGCAGTATTTT
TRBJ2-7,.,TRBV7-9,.,CASSLEGANEQYF,TGTGCCAGCAGCTTGGAGGGGGCGAACGAGCAGTACTTC
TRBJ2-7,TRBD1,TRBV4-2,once,CASSYGQGTYEQYF,TGTGCCAGCAGCTACGGACAGGGGACATACGAGCAGTACTTC
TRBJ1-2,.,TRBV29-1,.,CSGGGLAGDGYTF,TGCAGCGGGGGGGGCCTGGCAGGAGATGGCTACACCTTC
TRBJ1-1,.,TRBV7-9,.,CASSFQVTEAFF,TGTGCCAGCAGCTTCCAGGTAACTGAAGCTTTCTTT
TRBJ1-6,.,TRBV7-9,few,CASSLGQGSGSPLHF,TGTGCCAGCAGCTTAGGACAAGGTAGCGGTTCACCCCTCCACTTT
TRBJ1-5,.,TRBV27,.,CASSSSAATGGQPQHF,TGTGCCAGCAGCTCCTCTGCTGCCACGGGAGGACAGCCCCAGCATTTT
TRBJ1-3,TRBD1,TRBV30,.,CAWRGQGPGNTIYF,TGTGCCTGGAGGGGACAGGGCCCCGGAAACACCATATATTTT
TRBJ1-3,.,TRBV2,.,CASSRDTSPGNTIYF,TGTGCCAGCAGCCGGGACACCTCTCCTGGAAACACCATATATTTT
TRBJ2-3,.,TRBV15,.,CATSRQGETDTQYF,TGTGCCACCAGCAGGCAGGGTGAGACAGATACGCAGTATTTT
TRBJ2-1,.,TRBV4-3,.,CASSQYSSADNEQFF,TGCGCCAGCAGCCAGTATTCTAGCGCCGACAATGAGCAGTTCTTC
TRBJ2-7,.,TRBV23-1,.,CASSQSDSNGYEQYF,TGCGCCAGCAGTCAGTCGGACAGTAACGGCTACGAGCAGTACTTC
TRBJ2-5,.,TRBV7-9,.,CASSLIQGQYF,TGTGCCAGCAGCTTAATACAGGGCCAGTACTTC
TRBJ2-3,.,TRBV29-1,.,CSVPPPNRSTDTQYF,TGCAGCGTACCCCCCCCGAACAGGTCCACAGATACGCAGTATTTT
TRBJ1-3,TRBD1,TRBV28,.,CASSSLGTGGYTGNTIYF,TGTGCCAGCAGTTCTCTGGGGACAGGGGGCTATACTGGAAACACCATATATTTT
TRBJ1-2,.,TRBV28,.,CASSTGQFYGYTF,TGTGCCAGCAGTACCGGACAGTTTTACGGCTACACCTTC
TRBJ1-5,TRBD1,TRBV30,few,CAWSTGVNQPQHF,TGTGCCTGGAGTACAGGGGTGAATCAGCCCCAGCATTTT
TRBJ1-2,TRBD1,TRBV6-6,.,CASSYRGGAYGYTF,TGTGCCAGCAGTTACCGAGGGGGCGCATATGGCTACACCTTC
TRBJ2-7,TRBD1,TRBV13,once,CASSFLTTGTYEQYF,TGTGCCAGCAGCTTTTTAACGACAGGGACCTACGAGCAGTACTTC
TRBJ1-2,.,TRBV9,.,CASSSKSHFYGYTF,TGTGCCAGCAGCTCTAAGTCCCACTTCTATGGCTACACCTTC
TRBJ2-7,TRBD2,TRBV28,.,CASSSPGTSGYEQYF,TGTGCCAGCAGTTCCCCCGGGACTAGCGGGTACGAGCAGTACTTC
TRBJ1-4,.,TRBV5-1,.,CASSSSQGWSEKLFF,TGCGCCAGCAGCTCCTCACAGGGCTGGAGCGAAAAACTGTTTTTT